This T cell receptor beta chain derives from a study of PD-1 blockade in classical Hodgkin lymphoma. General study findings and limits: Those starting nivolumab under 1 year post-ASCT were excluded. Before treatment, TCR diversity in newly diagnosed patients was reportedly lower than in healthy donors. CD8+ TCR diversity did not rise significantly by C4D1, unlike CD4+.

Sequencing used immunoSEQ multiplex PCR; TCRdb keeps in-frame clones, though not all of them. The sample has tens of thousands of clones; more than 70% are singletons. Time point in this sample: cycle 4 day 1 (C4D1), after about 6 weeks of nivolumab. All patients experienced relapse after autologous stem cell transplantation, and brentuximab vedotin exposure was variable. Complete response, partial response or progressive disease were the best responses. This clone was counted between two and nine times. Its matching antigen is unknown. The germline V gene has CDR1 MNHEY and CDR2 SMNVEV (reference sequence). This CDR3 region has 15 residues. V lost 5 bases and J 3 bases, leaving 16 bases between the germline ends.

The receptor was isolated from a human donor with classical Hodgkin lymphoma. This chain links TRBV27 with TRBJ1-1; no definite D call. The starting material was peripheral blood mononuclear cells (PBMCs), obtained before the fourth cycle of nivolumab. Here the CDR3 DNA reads TGTGCCAGCAGTCGGACGGAAAACTTGGACACTGAAGCTTTCTTT. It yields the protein CASSRTENLDTEAFF.